These 20 T cell receptor beta chains were sequenced from one sample in a study of Graves' ophthalmopathy and Graves' hyperthyroidism. TCR beta CDR3 regions were amplified from RNA transcripts. The library came from an HTBI-primed first-round RT-PCR and a second-round multiplex PCR. TCRdb reprocessed the multiplex PCR reads with MiXCR, giving one entry per CDR3 protein. The data hold around 590,000 distinct CDR3 sequences, with approximately 37% observed a single time. The sequenced material came from peripheral blood or thyroid tissue (not recorded which). The receptors come from an adult man with Graves' hyperthyroidism.

This clonotype was seen a handful of times. The CDR3 nucleotides are TGTGCCAGCAGCTTATACCTGGGCATGGATGAGCAGTTCTTC. This sequence encodes CASSLYLGMDEQFF. The genes are TRBV11-2 and TRBJ2-1; D gene unclear. This CDR3 has 14 residues. The germline V and J ends were trimmed by 2 bases and 8 bases, with 13 bases remaining between them. From germline, CDR1 is SGHAT and CDR2 FQNNGV.

About this clonotype itself: Relative to the germline gene, one junction end is altered; a read error may explain this. This chain links TRBV5-1 with TRBJ2-6, with D perhaps matching TRBD1 (6 bases). The germline V gene has CDR1 SGHRS and CDR2 YFSETQ. The CDR3 loop spans 15 amino acids. This CDR3 reads CASSLEGDKAYVLTF. CDR3 nucleotide sequence: TGCGCCAGCAGCTTGGAAGGGGACAAGGCCTACGTCCTGACTTTC.

The V call is TRBV6-6, the J call TRBJ1-6; D not certain. Germline V CDR1 and CDR2: MNHNY, SVGAGI (reference sequence). There are 17 residues in the CDR3. V was cut by 7 bases and J by 3 bases, with 19 bases left in between. CDR3 in amino acids: CASTQNRVSVYNSPLHF. The CDR3 coding sequence is TGTGCCAGCACCCAAAATAGGGTGTCGGTCTATAATTCACCCCTCCACTTT.

This clonotype was picked up a small number of times. The chain couples TRBV7-9 to TRBJ2-5; possibly TRBD2 for D (5 bases). The CDR3 spans 15 residues. Per the germline V gene, CDR1 is SEHNR and CDR2 is FQNEAQ (reference sequence). V lost 0 bases and J 3 bases, leaving 11 bases between the germline ends. CDR3 in amino acids: CASSLARSGEETQYF. The DNA for the CDR3 is TGTGCCAGCAGCTTAGCTCGGAGCGGAGAAGAGACCCAGTACTTC.

As concerns this clonotype: The conserved phenylalanine or tryptophan is not found at the CDR3 terminus, so this likely reflects a read error. No DNA is shown, since the ends of the CDR3 on it are uncertain; the CDR3 is the one TCRdb lists. The chain carries TRBV7-6 and TRBJ2-5; whether TRBD1, the table's D call, matches the DNA was not checked. CDR1 SGHVS and CDR2 FNYEAQ come from the germline V gene. The CDR3 length is 9 residues, termini included. CDR3 loop: CASSKGQGG.

The chain couples TRBV29-1 to TRBJ1-2, with a tentative D call TRBD1 (5 bases). The CDR3 loop spans 11 amino acids. V lost 4 bases and J 4 bases, leaving 7 bases between the germline ends. The germline V gene has CDR1 SQVTM and CDR2 ANQGSEA. CDR3 nucleotides: TGCAGCGTTGGGGGCACCTATGGCTACACCTTC. Residues: CSVGGTYGYTF.

In its sample, this clonotype was seen many times. The rearrangement links TRBV29-1 to TRBJ1-2; a possible D gene is TRBD1 (6 bases). CDR3 length equals 14 residues. The V gene's germline CDR1 is SQVTM and CDR2 ANQGSEA. The germline V and J ends were trimmed by 7 bases and 8 bases, with 23 bases remaining between them. DNA of the CDR3: TGCAGCGGGCAGGGGTTGAAAGAAGGGGTCGGCTACACCTTC. Translating gives CSGQGLKEGVGYTF.

There are many counts of this clonotype. The chain combines TRBV29-1 with TRBJ2-7; 9 bases are a match to TRBD1. The germline gives CDR1 SQVTM, CDR2 ANQGSEA. V was clipped by 6 bases and J by 3 bases; unmatched bases: 3. There are 12 residues in the CDR3. In nucleotides, the CDR3 is TGCAGCGTGACAGGGGGTCTCTACGAGCAGTACTTC. Its translation is CSVTGGLYEQYF.

The CDR3 region is CASSQERTAYNEQYF. In nucleotides, the CDR3 is TGTGCCAGCAGCCAAGAGAGGACAGCCTACAATGAGCAGTACTTC. The chain links TRBV14 to TRBJ2-7; a weak D match, TRBD1 (6 bases). The V and J ends lost 0 bases and 7 bases respectively, with 16 bases between them. Germline V gene data show CDR1 as SGHDN and CDR2 as FVKESK. CDR3 length equals 15 residues. Complete variable domain (other parts from reference TRBV14 and TRBJ2-7): EAGVTQFPSHSVIEKGQTVTLRCDPISGHDNLYWYRRVMGKEIKFLLHFVKESKQDESGMPNNRFLAERTGGTYSTLKVQPAELEDSGVYFCASSQERTAYNEQYFGPGTRLTVT.

This clonotype was seen ten or more times. V is TRBV29-1 and J is TRBJ2-7, with a weak D call TRBD1 (6 bases). Germline values: CDR1 SQVTM, CDR2 ANQGSEA. The CDR3 extends over 12 amino acids. The V end was cut by 3 bases, the J end by 2 bases, with 8 bases between. The DNA of the CDR3 is TGCAGCGTTGAGACAGGACCCTACGAGCAGTACTTC. Translation gives CSVETGPYEQYF.

This clonotype was counted only a few times. V is TRBV12-3 or TRBV12-4 and J is TRBJ1-2; the match to TRBD1 covers 11 bases. The J segment lost 0 bases and the V segment lost 6 bases, leaving 6 bases of the junction unmatched. This CDR3 contains 16 residues. The CDR3 is CASSRGQGAPNYGYTF. CDR3 sequence (DNA): TGTGCCAGCAGCCGAGGACAGGGGGCTCCTAACTATGGCTACACCTTC.

Here the CDR3 DNA reads TGTGCCAGCAGCTCCACGGTGGGCGAAAAACTGTTTTTT. Residues: CASSSTVGEKLFF. The chain links TRBV7-8 to TRBJ1-4, with D uncertain. The CDR3 consists of 13 residues. V lost 4 bases and J lost 8, with 11 bases in between. Germline V lookup: CDR1 SGHVS, CDR2 FQNEAQ.

The rearrangement joins TRBV10-1 to TRBJ2-7, with 10 bases aligning to TRBD2. From germline, CDR1 is WNHNN and CDR2 SYGVQD (reference sequence). After removal of 8 bases from V and 2 bases from J, the junction contained 9 bases not matched to a gene. The length of the CDR3 is 15 residues. The CDR3 DNA follows: TGCGCCAGCGGCAAGGGACTAGCGAGAACCTACGAGCAGTACTTC. This codes for CASGKGLARTYEQYF.

This clonotype was seen at least ten times. The chain couples TRBV19 to TRBJ2-7, with a weak D call TRBD1 (6 bases). Deletions cut 6 bases from V and 5 bases from J, with 20 bases between. The CDR3 is 15 amino acids. CDR1 and CDR2 (germline): LNHDA, SQIVND (reference sequence). This chain's CDR3 is CASSLAMDSLHEQYF. Here the CDR3 DNA reads TGTGCCAGTAGCCTCGCGATGGACAGTCTCCACGAGCAGTACTTC. Supplemented by reference TRBV19 and TRBJ2-7, the full variable domain reads DGGITQSPKYLFRKEGQNVTLSCEQNLNHDAMYWYRQDPGQGLRLIYYSQIVNDFQKGDIAEGYSVSREKKESFPLTVTSAQKNPTAFYLCASSLAMDSLHEQYFGPGTRLTVT.

The rearrangement joins TRBV29-1 to TRBJ2-5; 16 nucleotides match TRBD2. Judging by the DNA end, TRBJ2-1 fits better; the J call may be wrong. In germline, CDR1 is SQVTM, CDR2 ANQGSEA. The CDR3 contains 15 residues. The CDR3 protein is CSVAGTSGGANEQFF. CDR3 coding DNA: TGCAGCGTTGCTGGGACTAGCGGGGGGGCGAATGAGCAGTTCTTC.

This clonotype has a count of ten or more. The rearrangement links TRBV29-1 to TRBJ1-2; no clear D gene. This CDR3 contains 11 residues. The germline gives CDR1 SQVTM, CDR2 ANQGSEA. The ends were cut back, 1 base at V and 6 bases at J, with 6 bases in the middle. CDR3 residues: CSVEGFNGYTF. The CDR3 nucleotides are TGCAGCGTTGAAGGTTTTAATGGCTACACCTTC.

Concerning this clonotype itself: A read error may account for a junction end that differs from germline. The V gene is TRBV10-3, the J gene TRBJ1-2; D remains ambiguous. CDR3 length equals 16 residues. Germline V gene sequence: CDR1 ENHRY, CDR2 SYGVKD. The chain's CDR3 is CASSYLIGRGPYGYTF. For the CDR3, the DNA is TGTGCCAGCAGTTACTTGATAGGCAGAGGCCCCTATGGCTACACCTTC.

A word on this clonotype: A much larger clone lies a single base off, so this may be a read error. The rearrangement uses TRBV7-9 and TRBJ1-1, with D unclear. The CDR3 spans 15 residues. Germline V gives CDR1 SEHNR, CDR2 FQNEAQ (reference sequence). V was pared by 2 bases and J by 3 bases, with 13 bases between. The CDR3 DNA reads as TGTGCCAGCAGCTTATATTCCGGGGTGCACACTGAAGCTTTCTTT. Protein: CASSLYSGVHTEAFF.

The J gene is TRBJ1-2, the V gene TRBV2; 9 positions agree with TRBD1. This CDR3 contains 16 residues. Germline CDR1 is SNHLY and CDR2 is FYNNEI. Trimming at V came to 3 bases and at J to 6 bases, leaving 11 bases not matched to a gene. The CDR3 spells CASSDLGQGIWDGYTF. The CDR3, as DNA: TGTGCCAGCAGTGACCTGGGACAGGGAATTTGGGATGGCTACACCTTC.

This clonotype showed up many times. This chain links TRBV12-3 or TRBV12-4 with TRBJ1-5; 8 positions agree with TRBD1. V lost 1 base and J lost 4; bases outside the gene matches: 3. The CDR3 is 15 amino acids. The CDR3 protein is CASSLGRGRNQPQHF. In DNA, the CDR3 is TGTGCCAGCAGTTTAGGCAGGGGGCGAAATCAGCCCCAGCATTTT.